This TCR beta chain appears in the sequencing data of a study of post-analysis software for immune sequencing data. Study findings and constraints: Higher frequency in patients than in controls was seen for roughly five TRBV segments, with TRBV5-6, TRBV5-1 and TRBV20-1 among them. The study found significantly lower normalized Chao1 diversity in multiple sclerosis patients than in controls.

Unique molecular identifiers had been added to the TCR beta cDNA libraries. Via MiXCR, TCRdb re-called the PCR reads, giving one row per CDR3 protein. This sample yields around 710,000 distinct CDR3 sequences, of which 40% to 55% are seen a single time; approximately 5% belongs to the top ten. Of note for this clonotype: Its specificity is not known.

With 4 bases removed from V and 11 bases from J, the gap between germline ends came to 11 bases. The CDR3 is made up of 10 amino acids. CDR1 and CDR2 (germline): SQVTM, ANQGSEA. The sequenced sample consisted of blood. This TCR came from a girl aged 10 to 17 with multiple sclerosis. The genes are TRBV29-1 and TRBJ2-5; D perhaps matches TRBD2 (5 bases). The CDR3 loop is CSVADYEQYF. CDR3 in DNA: TGCAGCGTTGCTGACTATGAGCAGTACTTC.